Reported below is one T cell receptor beta chain. Antigen specificity is unknown. Clones were sequenced by immunoSEQ multiplex PCR, and TCRdb holds only the in-frame ones, with some missing. Of 10,000 or so clones in the sample, under 95% were seen once. This sample stems from a study of T cells in localized non-small cell lung cancer. V lost 0 bases, J lost 4 bases, and 16 bases lay in between. CDR3 length equals 17 residues. In germline, CDR1 is MNHNS, CDR2 SASEGT. Overall study findings and caveats: For the top 100 tumor clones, a median about 62 also appeared in adjacent lung. Overall survival was longer when the density of T cells in the blood was higher. Heterogeneity remains possible, as sequencing covered one tumor region only.

This chain links TRBV6-1 with TRBJ1-5; D unclear. The input for sequencing was peripheral blood, taken before any cancer treatment. This clonotype originated in a woman between 40 and 69 years old with stage I squamous cell lung carcinoma. The CDR3 sequence is CASSEALLGGLNQPQHF. The CDR3 DNA sequence: TGTGCCAGCAGTGAAGCGCTTCTGGGCGGATTGAATCAGCCCCAGCATTTT.